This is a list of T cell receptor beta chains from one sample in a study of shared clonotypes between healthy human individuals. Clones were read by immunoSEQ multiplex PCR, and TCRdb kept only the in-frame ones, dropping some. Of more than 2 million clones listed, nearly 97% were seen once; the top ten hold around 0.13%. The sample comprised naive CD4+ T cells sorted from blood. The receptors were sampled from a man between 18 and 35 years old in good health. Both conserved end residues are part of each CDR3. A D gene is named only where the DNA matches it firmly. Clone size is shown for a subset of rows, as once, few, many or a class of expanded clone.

CAWGRQGADEQYF,TGTGCCTGGGGGCGGCAGGGGGCCGACGAGCAGTACTTC,TRBJ2-7,TRBD1,NA,TRBV30
CASSKVILNTEAFF,TGTGCCAGCAGCAAGGTGATTCTGAACACTGAAGCTTTCTTT,TRBJ1-1,NA,NA,TRBV21-1
CASSYREAGELFF,TGTGCCAGCAGTTACAGGGAAGCCGGGGAGCTGTTTTTT,TRBJ2-2,NA,NA,TRBV5-4
CASSIGAGGANTEAFF,TGTGCCAGTAGTATAGGGGCAGGGGGAGCGAACACTGAAGCTTTCTTT,TRBJ1-1,TRBD1,NA,TRBV19
CASSVEAANYGYTF,TGTGCCAGCAGCGTAGAGGCAGCTAACTATGGCTACACCTTC,TRBJ1-2,NA,NA,TRBV9
CATSRDRGSGNTIYF,TGTGCCACCAGCAGGGACAGAGGCTCTGGAAACACCATATATTTT,TRBJ1-3,NA,once,TRBV15
CASSLDTGGYEQYF,TGTGCCAGCAGCCTAGACACAGGGGGCTACGAGCAGTACTTC,TRBJ2-7,TRBD1,NA,TRBV6-6
CASSQGLQGRTEAFF,TGTGCCAGCTCCCAAGGGCTACAGGGAAGGACTGAAGCTTTCTTT,TRBJ1-1,NA,NA,TRBV18
CASSEALGLFF,TGTGCCAGCAGTGAAGCGCTTGGGCTGTTTTTT,TRBJ1-4,NA,NA,TRBV2
CAWAQAGSYQPQHF,TGTGCCTGGGCTCAAGCAGGATCTTATCAGCCCCAGCATTTT,TRBJ1-5,NA,NA,TRBV30
CASSEETSSEQFF,TGTGCCAGCAGTGAGGAGACTAGTAGTGAGCAGTTCTTC,TRBJ2-1,NA,NA,TRBV6-4
CASSFRQGHMNTEAFF,TGTGCCAGCAGTTTCCGACAGGGCCACATGAACACTGAAGCTTTCTTT,TRBJ1-1,TRBD1,NA,TRBV27
CASSYGNEKLFF,TGTGCCAGCAGTTACGGGAATGAAAAACTGTTTTTT,TRBJ1-4,NA,once,TRBV6-6
CAISILAGSYEQYF,TGTGCCATCAGTATTTTAGCGGGGAGCTACGAGCAGTACTTC,TRBJ2-7,TRBD2,NA,TRBV10-3
CASSQDRGTGNSPLHF,TGCGCCAGCAGCCAAGATCGGGGGACAGGGAATTCACCCCTCCACTTT,TRBJ1-6,TRBD1,few,TRBV4-1
CASSASQSGRYSPLHF,TGTGCCAGCAGTGCGTCCCAGTCGGGCAGATATTCACCCCTCCACTTT,TRBJ1-6,NA,NA,TRBV6-1
CASSYGLRQDREQYF,TGTGCCAGCAGTTACGGACTTCGACAGGATCGCGAGCAGTACTTC,TRBJ2-7,NA,NA,TRBV6-5
CASSDKLGQGYDYGYTF,TGTGCCAGCAGCGATAAATTAGGACAGGGGTATGACTATGGCTACACCTTC,TRBJ1-2,TRBD1,NA,TRBV7-9
CASSLNSGVGNEQFF,TGTGCCAGCAGCTTAAATAGCGGGGTGGGCAATGAGCAGTTCTTC,TRBJ2-1,TRBD2,NA,TRBV7-3
CATTSVQGESGYTF,TGTGCCACAACCTCGGTTCAGGGGGAGAGCGGCTACACCTTC,TRBJ1-2,TRBD1,NA,TRBV10-3
CASSLSLGGQPQHF,TGTGCCAGCAGTTTGTCCCTCGGCGGTCAGCCCCAGCATTTT,TRBJ1-5,NA,NA,TRBV28
CASSAGSSYEQYF,TGCGCCAGCAGCGCGGGGAGCTCCTACGAGCAGTACTTC,TRBJ2-7,NA,NA,TRBV10-1
CASSLSLVRGDEQFF,TGTGCCAGCAGTTTAAGTTTGGTGAGGGGCGATGAGCAGTTCTTC,TRBJ2-1,NA,NA,TRBV27
CASSFYGEQYF,TGTGCCAGCAGTTTTTACGGGGAGCAGTACTTC,TRBJ2-7,NA,NA,TRBV28
CASSVGAGEQETQYF,TGTGCCAGCAGCGTCGGAGCGGGGGAACAAGAGACCCAGTACTTC,TRBJ2-5,TRBD2,NA,TRBV9
CASSYGERTPSYEQYF,TGTGCCAGCAGTTACGGCGAGAGAACCCCCTCCTACGAGCAGTACTTC,TRBJ2-7,NA,NA,TRBV6-7
CASSVASPSGTDTQYF,TGTGCCAGCAGCGTAGCTAGCCCTAGCGGCACAGATACGCAGTATTTT,TRBJ2-3,NA,NA,TRBV9
CASSITGGGGYTF,TGTGCCAGCAGTATTACAGGGGGCGGCGGCTACACCTTC,TRBJ1-2,TRBD1,NA,TRBV5-4
CASSATGALNQPQHF,TGTGCCAGCAGCGCAACAGGGGCTCTTAATCAGCCCCAGCATTTT,TRBJ1-5,TRBD1,NA,TRBV7-2
CASSLQGTGELFF,TGTGCCAGTAGTCTACAGGGAACCGGGGAGCTGTTTTTT,TRBJ2-2,NA,once,TRBV19
CASSVGLSGGYQETQYF,TGTGCCAGCAGCGTAGGTCTCAGCGGGGGGTACCAAGAGACCCAGTACTTC,TRBJ2-5,TRBD2,NA,TRBV9
CASSLDGNAYEQYF,TGTGCCAGCAGCTTAGACGGGAACGCCTACGAGCAGTACTTC,TRBJ2-7,NA,NA,TRBV7-2
CAWRLASNTGELFF,TGTGCCTGGAGACTAGCGTCAAACACCGGGGAGCTGTTTTTT,TRBJ2-2,TRBD2,NA,TRBV30
CASSRTQGKYNSPLHF,TGTGCCAGCTCTAGAACGCAGGGGAAGTATAATTCACCCCTCCACTTT,TRBJ1-6,NA,NA,TRBV25-1
CASSGTGDSYEQYF,TGTGCCAGTAGTGGGACAGGGGACTCCTACGAGCAGTACTTC,TRBJ2-7,TRBD1,NA,TRBV19
CASSLDQNPYGYTF,TGTGCCAGCAGCTTAGACCAGAACCCCTATGGCTACACCTTC,TRBJ1-2,NA,NA,TRBV7-2
CASSQETSGKSSYEQYF,TGTGCCAGCAGCCAGGAAACTAGCGGGAAAAGCTCCTACGAGCAGTACTTC,TRBJ2-7,TRBD2,NA,TRBV7-2
CASSVGTQETQYF,TGTGCCAGCAGTGTGGGGACGCAAGAGACCCAGTACTTC,TRBJ2-5,NA,NA,TRBV6-1
CASLPGQRNTEAFF,TGTGCCAGCTTACCGGGACAGAGGAACACTGAAGCTTTCTTT,TRBJ1-1,TRBD1,NA,TRBV6-6